A single T cell receptor beta chain is shown here with its context. Profiled with immunoSEQ multiplex PCR; TCRdb holds only in-frame clones, not every one. The top ten hold 1.9% of the sample, which has 120,000 or so clones, around 80% seen once. The sample belongs to a study of blood T cell repertoires in COVID-19. Looking at the study overall: Acute and convalescent COVID-19 samples came from the United States, Italy and Spain. PBMCs, B-cell-depleted T cells, or T cells were the source of the cDNA or gDNA that made up the material.

The CDR3 loop spans 14 amino acids. With V trimmed by 4 bases and J by 4 bases, 4 bases remained unmatched. Germline-derived CDR1 and CDR2 are LNHDA and SQIVND (reference sequence). This chain links TRBV19 with TRBJ1-5; TRBD1 matches at 7 bases. Sequencing input: peripheral blood. The origin of this receptor is a man aged 70-80 years with acute or convalescent COVID-19. DNA for the CDR3: TGTGCCAGTAGTACCCAGGGACAGAATCAGCCCCAGCATTTT. Translation gives CASSTQGQNQPQHF.